Listed below are T cell receptor beta chains from one sample, sequenced in a study of patients with pleural tuberculosis. One entry per CDR3 protein, called by TCRdb with MiXCR from the reads. The data contain approximately 53,000 distinct CDR3 sequences, 7.3% of them singletons. The receptors were gathered from a human donor with pleural tuberculosis. CDR3s include the opening cysteine and the closing phenylalanine or tryptophan. A D gene is named only where the DNA matches it firmly. Rows give clone size only sometimes, using once, few, many, or a class for an expanded clone.

many,.,TRBV19,TRBJ1-1,TGTGCCAGTAGTATGGCCCTGAACACTGAAGCTTTCTTT,CASSMALNTEAFF
many,TRBD1,TRBV28,TRBJ1-5,TGTGCCAGCTGGGCGGGACAGCTTAATCAGCCCCAGCATTTT,CASWAGQLNQPQHF
.,.,TRBV5-1,TRBJ1-3,TGCGCCAGCAGCTACTCTGGAAACACCATATATTTT,CASSYSGNTIYF
few,.,TRBV6-2/TRBV6-3,TRBJ2-1,TGTGCCAGCAGCTATCCTAGTTCTCGGAATGAGCAGTTCTTC,CASSYPSSRNEQFF
many,.,TRBV28,TRBJ1-1,TGTGCCAGCAGCGGAGGATTGACTGAAGCTTTCTTT,CASSGGLTEAFF
many,TRBD1,TRBV11-2,TRBJ2-1,TGTGCCAGCAGCTCAGGACAGGGCGGTGAGCAGTTCTTC,CASSSGQGGEQFF
many,.,TRBV4-2,TRBJ1-2,TGTGCCAGCAGCCAAGAAGGGGGTCCTTCTAACTATGGCTACACCTTC,CASSQEGGPSNYGYTF
few,.,TRBV29-1,TRBJ1-2,TGCAGCGTTGCAGGGGCCTATGGCTACACCTTC,CSVAGAYGYTF
few,TRBD2,TRBV12-3/TRBV12-4,TRBJ2-7,TGTGCCAGCAGCACAGGACTAGCGGGACCCTACGAGCAGTACTTC,CASSTGLAGPYEQYF
many,TRBD1,TRBV7-6,TRBJ2-1,TGTGCCAGCAGCGGAGTACGGACAGGGACACGCAATGAGCAGTTCTTC,CASSGVRTGTRNEQFF